This record covers a single T cell receptor (beta chain). CDR1 is SGHTS and CDR2 is YDEGEE in the germline V gene. The length of the CDR3 is 15 residues. The V segment lost 3 bases and the J segment 3 bases; nucleotides outside the gene matches: 7. Original processing methods: Amplifying reference gene primers gave estimates of nucleated cell counts. The method was immunoSEQ multiplex PCR; TCRdb's version includes in-frame clones alone and lacks a portion of them. The V and J calls and the clone size are those of that table, but D and trimming were determined from the DNA. Seen here are about 81,000 clones, roughly four fifths observed once, and the top ten hold about an eighth. This entry belongs to a study of blood T cell repertoires in COVID-19. Study summary: Acute and convalescent COVID-19 specimens originated in the United States, Italy and Spain. T cells, B-cell-depleted T cells, or PBMCs provided the cDNA or gDNA that served as material.

Sequences were obtained from peripheral blood. The chain uses TRBV5-8 and TRBJ2-7; 9 bases align to TRBD2. The TCR comes from a human donor in a cohort sampled during active COVID-19. Written as DNA, the CDR3 is TGTGCCAGCAGCTCCCCAGGGCGGGGGGGCTACGAGCAGTACTTC. The encoded protein is CASSSPGRGGYEQYF.